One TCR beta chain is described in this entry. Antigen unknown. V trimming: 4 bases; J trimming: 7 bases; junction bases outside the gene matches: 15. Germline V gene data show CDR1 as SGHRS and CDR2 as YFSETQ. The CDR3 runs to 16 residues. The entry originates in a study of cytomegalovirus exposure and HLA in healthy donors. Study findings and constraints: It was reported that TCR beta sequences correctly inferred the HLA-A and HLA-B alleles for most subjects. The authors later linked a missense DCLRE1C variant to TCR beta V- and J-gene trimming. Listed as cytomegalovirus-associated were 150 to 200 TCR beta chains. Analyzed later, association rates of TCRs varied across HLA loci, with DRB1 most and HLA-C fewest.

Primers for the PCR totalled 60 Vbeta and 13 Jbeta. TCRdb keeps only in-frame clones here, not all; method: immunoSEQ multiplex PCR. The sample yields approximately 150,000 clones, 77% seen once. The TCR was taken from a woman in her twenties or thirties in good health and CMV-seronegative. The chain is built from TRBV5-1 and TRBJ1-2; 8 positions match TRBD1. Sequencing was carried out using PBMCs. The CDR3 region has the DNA TGCGCCAGCAGCCAGCAATCGGACAGGGCCCTTTCTGGCTACACCTTC. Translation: CASSQQSDRALSGYTF.